The present entry profiles one TCR beta chain with its context. This sample stems from a study of blood T cell repertoires in COVID-19. Study at large: From the United States, Italy and Spain came samples of acute and convalescent COVID-19.

The CDR3 has 16 amino acids. Germline V CDR1 and CDR2: SGHRS, YFSETQ. Trimming took off 0 bases at V and 0 bases at J, with 13 bases between the two ends. Sequencing was performed with immunoSEQ multiplex PCR; in TCRdb, only in-frame clones are kept and a portion is missing. The sample yields about 230,000 clones, roughly 84% seen once. Sequenced sample: peripheral blood. The chain joins TRBV5-1 to TRBJ2-7, with D maybe TRBD1 (6 bases). The sequence derives from a middle-aged man with acute or convalescent COVID-19. This CDR3 is CASSLGGTPSSYEQYF. CDR3 in DNA: TGCGCCAGCAGCTTGGGGGGGACACCGAGCTCCTACGAGCAGTACTTC.